This T cell receptor beta chain was profiled in a study of cytomegalovirus exposure and HLA in healthy donors. Whole-study findings and limits: Researchers counted around 150 TCR beta chains as cytomegalovirus-associated.

Trimming removed 4 bases at V and 0 bases at J, with 12 bases between. Germline V gene lookup returns CDR1 SGHAT and CDR2 FQNNGV. This CDR3 has 15 residues. About this clone itself: The antigen is undetermined.

Libraries were prepared by immunoSEQ multiplex PCR; TCRdb keeps only in-frame clonotypes and omits some of them. The table shows 220,000 or so clones, with approximately 80% occurring only once. The specimen was PBMCs. The receptor was isolated from a woman between 25 and 40 years old in good health and CMV-seropositive. This chain links TRBV11-2 with TRBJ1-2; D might be TRBD1 (6 bases). The CDR3 nucleotides are TGTGCCAGCAGCTCCCTTCAGGGGCCTAACTATGGCTACACCTTC. As protein: CASSSLQGPNYGYTF.